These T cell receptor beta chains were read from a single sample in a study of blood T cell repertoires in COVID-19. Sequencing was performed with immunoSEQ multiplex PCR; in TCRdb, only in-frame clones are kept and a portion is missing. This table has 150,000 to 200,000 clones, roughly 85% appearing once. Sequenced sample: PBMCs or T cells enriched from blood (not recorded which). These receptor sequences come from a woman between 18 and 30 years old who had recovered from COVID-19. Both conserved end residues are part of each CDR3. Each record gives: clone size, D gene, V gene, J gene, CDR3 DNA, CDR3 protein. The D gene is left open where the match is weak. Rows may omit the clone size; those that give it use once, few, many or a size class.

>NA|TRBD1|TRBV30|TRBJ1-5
TGTGCCTGCGGACAGGGGTTCAATCAGCCCCAGCATTTT
CACGQGFNQPQHF
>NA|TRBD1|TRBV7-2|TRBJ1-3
TGTGCCAGCAGCCTTCCGGACAGGGCAATAGGAAACACCATATATTTT
CASSLPDRAIGNTIYF
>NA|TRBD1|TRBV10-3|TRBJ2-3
TGTGCCATCAGTGTCTCAGGGGGCGTGGGAGATACGCAGTATTTT
CAISVSGGVGDTQYF
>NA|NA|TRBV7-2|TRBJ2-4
TGTGCCAGCAGCTTCGCTTCCTCTGGAGACATTCAGTACTTC
CASSFASSGDIQYF
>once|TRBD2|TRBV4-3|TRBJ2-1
TGCGCCAGCAGCCAAGCACTAGCGGAGTACAATGAGCAGTTCTTC
CASSQALAEYNEQFF
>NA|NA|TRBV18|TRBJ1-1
TGTGCCAGCTCAACAACCAACACTGAAGCTTTCTTT
CASSTTNTEAFF
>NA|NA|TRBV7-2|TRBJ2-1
TGTGCCAGAGAAGGCGGGGACAATGAGCAGTTCTTC
CAREGGDNEQFF
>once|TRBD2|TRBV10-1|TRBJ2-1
TGCGCCAGCAGTGACGGCGGGAGACCACCAGCTAAGCAGTTCTTC
CASSDGGRPPAKQFF
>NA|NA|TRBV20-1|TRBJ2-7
TGCAGTGCCGGTCCGGTCTACGAGCAGTACTTC
CSAGPVYEQYF
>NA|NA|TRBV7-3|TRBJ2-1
TGTGCCAGCAGCCCAGGACAGTACAATGAGCAGTTCTTC
CASSPGQYNEQFF
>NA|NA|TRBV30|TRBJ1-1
TGTGCCTGGATCCTGGGGGGGGCCACTGAAGCTTTCTTT
CAWILGGATEAFF
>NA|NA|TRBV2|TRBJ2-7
TGTGCCACCCTAAACCCTCAAACCTACGAGCAGTACTTC
CATLNPQTYEQYF
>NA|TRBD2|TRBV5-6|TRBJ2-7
TGTGCCAGCAGCTTCGTTGTGCGGGAGGGGTCCTACGAGCAGTACTTC
CASSFVVREGSYEQYF
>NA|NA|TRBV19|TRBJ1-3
TGTGCCAGCCGCGATTGGGCGCCCGGCTCTGGAAACACCATATATTTT
CASRDWAPGSGNTIYF
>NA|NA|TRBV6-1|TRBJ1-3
TGTGCCAGCAGTGAGTCTGGGAGCTCTGGAAACACCATATATTTT
CASSESGSSGNTIYF
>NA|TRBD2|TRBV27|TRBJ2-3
TGTGCCAGCAGCTGGACTAGCGGGGGAGATACGCAGTATTTT
CASSWTSGGDTQYF
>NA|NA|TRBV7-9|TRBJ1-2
TGTGCCAGCAGCGGCGGGTATGGCTACACCTTC
CASSGGYGYTF
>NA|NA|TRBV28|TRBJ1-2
TGTGCCAGCGTGGACAGATTAAATGGCTACACCTTC
CASVDRLNGYTF
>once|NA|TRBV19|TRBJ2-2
TGTGCCAGTAGTTCCAGCTACAGGGTCTCCGGGGAGCTGTTTTTT
CASSSSYRVSGELFF
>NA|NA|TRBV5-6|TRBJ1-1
TGTGCCAGCAGCTTGGGAAGCGAAGCTTTCTTT
CASSLGSEAFF
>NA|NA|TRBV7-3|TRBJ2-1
TGTGCCAGCAGCCTCGGGAGTTCCCCTCGAAATGAGCAGTTCTTC
CASSLGSSPRNEQFF
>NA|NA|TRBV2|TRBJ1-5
TGTGCCAGCACCCCGGACAGTTCTAGCAATCAGCCCCAGCATTTT
CASTPDSSSNQPQHF
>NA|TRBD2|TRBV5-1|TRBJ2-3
TGCGCCAGCAGCCTGACGGGGGGGCCATCAGATACGCAGTATTTT
CASSLTGGPSDTQYF
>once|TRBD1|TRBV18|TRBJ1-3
TGTGCCAGCTCCCGGACAGGGAGCTCTGGAAACACCATATATTTT
CASSRTGSSGNTIYF
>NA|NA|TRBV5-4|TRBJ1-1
TGTGCCAGCAGCCCCAGCAGGGTATGGACTGAAGCTTTCTTT
CASSPSRVWTEAFF
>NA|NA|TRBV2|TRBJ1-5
TGTGCCAGCAGTGCCCAGGGGAATCAGCCCCAGCATTTT
CASSAQGNQPQHF
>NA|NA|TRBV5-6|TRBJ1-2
TGTGCCAGCCGAACGGGCGGGGGCAGTGGCTACACCTTC
CASRTGGGSGYTF
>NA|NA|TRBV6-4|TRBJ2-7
TGTGCCAGCAGTGCGGACACTACCTACGAGCAGTACTTC
CASSADTTYEQYF
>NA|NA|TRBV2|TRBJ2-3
TGTGCCAGCTCTAGCGCAGATACGCAGTATTTT
CASSSADTQYF
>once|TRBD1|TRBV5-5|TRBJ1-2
TGTGCCAGCAGCTACAGCGGGACAGGAAACTATGGCTACACCTTC
CASSYSGTGNYGYTF
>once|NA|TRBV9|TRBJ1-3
TGTGCCAGCAGCGTCGATGGCAGTTGGAACACCATATATTTT
CASSVDGSWNTIYF
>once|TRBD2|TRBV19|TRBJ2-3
TGTGCCAGTAGACCAACTAGCGAGAGTCGGGATACGCAGTATTTT
CASRPTSESRDTQYF
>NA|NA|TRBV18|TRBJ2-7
TGTGCCAGCTCACCAAGCGTATACGAGCAGTACTTC
CASSPSVYEQYF